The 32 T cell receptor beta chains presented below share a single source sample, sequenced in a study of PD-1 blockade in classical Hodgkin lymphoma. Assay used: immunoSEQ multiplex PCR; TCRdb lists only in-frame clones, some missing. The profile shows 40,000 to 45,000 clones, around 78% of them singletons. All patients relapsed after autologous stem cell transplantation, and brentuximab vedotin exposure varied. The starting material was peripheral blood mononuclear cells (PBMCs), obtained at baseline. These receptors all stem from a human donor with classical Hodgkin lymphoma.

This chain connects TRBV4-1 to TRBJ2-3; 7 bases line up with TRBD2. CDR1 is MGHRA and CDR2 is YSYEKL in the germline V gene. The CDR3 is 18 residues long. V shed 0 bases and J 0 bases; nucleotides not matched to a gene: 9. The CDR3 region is CASSQDRGDYPSTDTQYF. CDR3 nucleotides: TGCGCCAGCAGCCAAGATCGAGGGGACTACCCAAGCACAGATACGCAGTATTTT.

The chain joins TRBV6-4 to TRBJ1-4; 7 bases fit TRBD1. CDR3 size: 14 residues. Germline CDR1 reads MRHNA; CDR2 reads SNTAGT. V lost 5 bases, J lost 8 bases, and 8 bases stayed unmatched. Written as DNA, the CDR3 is TGTGCCAGCAGTTCGACAGGGCCTCGGGAAAAACTGTTTTTT. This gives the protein CASSSTGPREKLFF.

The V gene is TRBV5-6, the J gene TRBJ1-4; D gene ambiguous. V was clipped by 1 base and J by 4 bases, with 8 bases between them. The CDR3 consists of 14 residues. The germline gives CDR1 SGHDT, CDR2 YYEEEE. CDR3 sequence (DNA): TGTGCCAGCAGCTTGTACGGGTTTAATGAAAAACTGTTTTTT. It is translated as CASSLYGFNEKLFF.

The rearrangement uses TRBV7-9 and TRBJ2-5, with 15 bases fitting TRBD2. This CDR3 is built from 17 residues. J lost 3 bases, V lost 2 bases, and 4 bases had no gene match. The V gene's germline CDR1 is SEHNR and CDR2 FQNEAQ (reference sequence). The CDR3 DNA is TGTGCCAGCAGCTTACCCCGGACTAGCGGGGGGGAAGAGACCCAGTACTTC. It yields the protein CASSLPRTSGGEETQYF.

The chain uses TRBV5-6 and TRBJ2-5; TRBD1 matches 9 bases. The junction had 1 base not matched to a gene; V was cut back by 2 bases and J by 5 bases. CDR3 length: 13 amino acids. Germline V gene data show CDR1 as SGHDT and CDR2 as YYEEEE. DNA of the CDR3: TGTGCCAGCAGCTTACAGGGGGCTGAGACCCAGTACTTC. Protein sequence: CASSLQGAETQYF. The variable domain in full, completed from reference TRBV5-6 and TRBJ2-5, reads DAGVTQSPTHLIKTRGQQVTLRCSPKSGHDTVSWYQQALGQGPQFIFQYYEEEERQRGNFPDRFSGHQFPNYSSELNVNALLLGDSALYLCASSLQGAETQYFGPGTRLLVL.

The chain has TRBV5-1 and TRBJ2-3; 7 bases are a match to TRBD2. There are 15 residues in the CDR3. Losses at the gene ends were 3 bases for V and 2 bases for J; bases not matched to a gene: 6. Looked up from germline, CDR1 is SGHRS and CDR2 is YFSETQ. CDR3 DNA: TGCGCCAGCAGCTGGGGCGGGACTAACACAGATACGCAGTATTTT. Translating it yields CASSWGGTNTDTQYF. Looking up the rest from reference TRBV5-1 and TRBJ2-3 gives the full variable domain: KAGVTQTPRYLIKTRGQQVTLSCSPISGHRSVSWYQQTPGQGLQFLFEYFSETQRNKGNFPGRFSGRQFSNSRSEMNVSTLELGDSALYLCASSWGGTNTDTQYFGPGTRLTVL.

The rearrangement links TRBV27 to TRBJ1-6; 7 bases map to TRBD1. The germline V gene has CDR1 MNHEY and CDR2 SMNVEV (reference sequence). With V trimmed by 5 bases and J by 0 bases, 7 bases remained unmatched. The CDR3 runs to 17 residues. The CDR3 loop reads CASSGGPGGSYNSPLHF. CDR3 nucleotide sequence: TGTGCCAGCAGTGGGGGCCCAGGGGGCTCCTATAATTCACCCCTCCACTTT.

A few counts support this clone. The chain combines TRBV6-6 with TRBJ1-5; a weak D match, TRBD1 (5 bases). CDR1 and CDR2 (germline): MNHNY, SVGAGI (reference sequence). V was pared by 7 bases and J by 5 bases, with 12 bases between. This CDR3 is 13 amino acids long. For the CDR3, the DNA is TGTGCCAGCATGGCAGGGAACCATCAGCCCCAGCATTTT. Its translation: CASMAGNHQPQHF.

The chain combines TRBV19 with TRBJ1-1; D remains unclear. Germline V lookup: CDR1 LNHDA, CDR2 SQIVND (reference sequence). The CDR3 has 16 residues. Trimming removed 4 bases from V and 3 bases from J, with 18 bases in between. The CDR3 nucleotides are TGTGCCAGTAGTACCATCCTTGGGTTCGGAGACACTGAAGCTTTCTTT. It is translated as CASSTILGFGDTEAFF.

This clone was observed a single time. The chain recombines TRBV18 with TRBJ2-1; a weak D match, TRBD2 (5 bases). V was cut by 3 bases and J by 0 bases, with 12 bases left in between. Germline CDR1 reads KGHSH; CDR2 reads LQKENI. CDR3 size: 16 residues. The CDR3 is CASSPLQRSSYNEQFF. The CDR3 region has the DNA TGTGCCAGCTCACCGTTGCAGCGGAGCTCCTACAATGAGCAGTTCTTC.

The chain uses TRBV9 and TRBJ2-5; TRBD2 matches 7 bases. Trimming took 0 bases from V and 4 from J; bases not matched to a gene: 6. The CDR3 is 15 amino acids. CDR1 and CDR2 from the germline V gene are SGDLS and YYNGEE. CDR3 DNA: TGTGCCAGCAGCGTAGGTGGGGGGGGACGAGAGACCCAGTACTTC. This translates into CASSVGGGGRETQYF.

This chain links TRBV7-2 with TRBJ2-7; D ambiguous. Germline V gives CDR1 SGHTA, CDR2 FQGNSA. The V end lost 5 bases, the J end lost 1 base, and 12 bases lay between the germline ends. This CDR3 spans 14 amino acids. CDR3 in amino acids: CASSPGVASYEQYF. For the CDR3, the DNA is TGTGCCAGCAGCCCCGGCGTGGCTTCCTACGAGCAGTACTTC. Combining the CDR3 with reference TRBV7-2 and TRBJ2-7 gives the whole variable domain GAGVSQSPSNKVTEKGKDVELRCDPISGHTALYWYRQSLGQGLEFLIYFQGNSAPDKSGLPSDRFSAERTGGSVSTLTIQRTQQEDSAVYLCASSPGVASYEQYFGPGTRLTVT.

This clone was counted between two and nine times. CDR3 sequence: CASSFILPTSNQPQHF. The CDR3 bases are TGTGCCAGCAGTTTTATTCTCCCAACTAGCAATCAGCCCCAGCATTTT. The chain combines TRBV2 with TRBJ1-5; no clear D. The CDR3 is made up of 16 amino acids. CDR1 and CDR2 from the germline V gene are SNHLY and FYNNEI. Trimming removed 5 bases from V and 0 bases from J, with 14 bases in between.

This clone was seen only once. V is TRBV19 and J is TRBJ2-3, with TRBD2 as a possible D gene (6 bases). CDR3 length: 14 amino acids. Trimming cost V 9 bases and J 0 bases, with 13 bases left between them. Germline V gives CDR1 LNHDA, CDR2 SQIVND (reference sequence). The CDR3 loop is CASKEDYSTDTQYF. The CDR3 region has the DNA TGTGCCAGCAAAGAGGACTATAGCACAGATACGCAGTATTTT.

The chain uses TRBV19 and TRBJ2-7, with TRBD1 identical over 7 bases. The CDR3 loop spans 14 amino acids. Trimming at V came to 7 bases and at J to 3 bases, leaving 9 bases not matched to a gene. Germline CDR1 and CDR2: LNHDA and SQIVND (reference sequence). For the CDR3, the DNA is TGTGCCAGTAAACCGGGACAGAGTTTCTACGAGCAGTACTTC. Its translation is CASKPGQSFYEQYF.

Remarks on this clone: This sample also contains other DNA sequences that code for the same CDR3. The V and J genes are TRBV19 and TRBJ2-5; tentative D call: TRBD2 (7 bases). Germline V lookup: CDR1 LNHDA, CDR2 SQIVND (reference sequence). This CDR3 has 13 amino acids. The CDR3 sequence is CASRRGGQETQYF. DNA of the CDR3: TGTGCTAGCAGGAGGGGGGGGCAAGAGACCCAGTACTTC.

The CDR3 protein is CATSRDGDSDNEQFF. Here the CDR3 DNA reads TGTGCCACCAGCAGAGATGGGGACAGTGACAATGAGCAGTTCTTC. The chain links TRBV15 to TRBJ2-1; 7 positions match TRBD1. Germline V CDR1 and CDR2: LNHNV, YYDKDF (reference sequence). CDR3 length equals 15 residues. V shed 0 bases and J 5 bases; nucleotides not matched to a gene: 4.

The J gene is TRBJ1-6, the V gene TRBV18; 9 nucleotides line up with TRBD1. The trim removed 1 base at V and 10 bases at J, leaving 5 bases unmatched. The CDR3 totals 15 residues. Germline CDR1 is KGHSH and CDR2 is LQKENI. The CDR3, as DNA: TGTGCCAGCTCACCACAAACAGGGGGCGGGTCACCCCTCCACTTT. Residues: CASSPQTGGGSPLHF. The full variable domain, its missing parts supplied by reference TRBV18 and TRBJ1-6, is NAGVMQNPRHLVRRRGQEARLRCSPMKGHSHVYWYRQLPEEGLKFMVYLQKENIIDESGMPKERFSAEFPKEGPSILRIQQVVRGDSAAYFCASSPQTGGGSPLHFGNGTRLTVT.

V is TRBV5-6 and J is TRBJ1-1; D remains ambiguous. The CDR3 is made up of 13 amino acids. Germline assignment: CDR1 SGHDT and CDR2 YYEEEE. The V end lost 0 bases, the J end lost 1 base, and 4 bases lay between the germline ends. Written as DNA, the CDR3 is TGTGCCAGCAGCTTGGGCCGGAACACTGAAGCTTTCTTT. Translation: CASSLGRNTEAFF. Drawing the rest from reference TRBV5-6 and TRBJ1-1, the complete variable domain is DAGVTQSPTHLIKTRGQQVTLRCSPKSGHDTVSWYQQALGQGPQFIFQYYEEEERQRGNFPDRFSGHQFPNYSSELNVNALLLGDSALYLCASSLGRNTEAFFGQGTRLTVV.

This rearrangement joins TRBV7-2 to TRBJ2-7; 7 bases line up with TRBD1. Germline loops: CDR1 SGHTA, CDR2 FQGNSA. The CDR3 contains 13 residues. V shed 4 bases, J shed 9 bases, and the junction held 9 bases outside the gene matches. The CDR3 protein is CASSWESNRGQYF. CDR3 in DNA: TGTGCCAGCAGCTGGGAAAGTAACAGGGGGCAGTACTTC.

CDR3 region: CAISESGAGGLTDTQYF. For the CDR3, the DNA is TGTGCCATCAGTGAGTCGGGAGCGGGGGGGCTCACAGATACGCAGTATTTT. The rearrangement uses TRBV10-3 and TRBJ2-3, with TRBD2 identical over 10 bases. Trimming removed 0 bases from V and 2 bases from J; junction bases left unmatched: 5. The germline V gene has CDR1 ENHRY and CDR2 SYGVKD. The CDR3 has 17 amino acids.

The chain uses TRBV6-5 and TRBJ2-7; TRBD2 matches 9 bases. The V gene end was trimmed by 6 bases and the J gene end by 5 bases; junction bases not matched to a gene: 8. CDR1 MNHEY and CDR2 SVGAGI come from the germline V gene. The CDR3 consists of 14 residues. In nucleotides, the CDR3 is TGTGCCAGCAGCGTAGCGGGGGTCGGTGACGAGCAGTACTTC. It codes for CASSVAGVGDEQYF.

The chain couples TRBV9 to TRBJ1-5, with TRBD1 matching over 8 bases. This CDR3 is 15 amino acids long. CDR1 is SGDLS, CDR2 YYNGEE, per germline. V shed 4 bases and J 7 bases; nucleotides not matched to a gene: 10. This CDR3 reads CASSPRDRWDQPQHF. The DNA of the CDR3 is TGTGCCAGCAGCCCACGGGACAGGTGGGACCAGCCCCAGCATTTT.

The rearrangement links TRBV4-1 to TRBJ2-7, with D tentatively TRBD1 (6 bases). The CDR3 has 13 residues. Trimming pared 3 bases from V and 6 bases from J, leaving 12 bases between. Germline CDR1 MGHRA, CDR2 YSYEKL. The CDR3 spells CASSQAVRGEQYF. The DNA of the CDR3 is TGCGCCAGCAGCCAGGCTGTCAGGGGCGAGCAGTACTTC.

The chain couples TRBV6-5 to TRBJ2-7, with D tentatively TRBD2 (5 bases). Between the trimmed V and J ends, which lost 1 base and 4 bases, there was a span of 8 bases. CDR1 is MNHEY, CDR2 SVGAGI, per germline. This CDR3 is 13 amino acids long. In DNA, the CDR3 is TGTGCCAGCAGTTACTATCGGGGATACGAGCAGTACTTC. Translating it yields CASSYYRGYEQYF.

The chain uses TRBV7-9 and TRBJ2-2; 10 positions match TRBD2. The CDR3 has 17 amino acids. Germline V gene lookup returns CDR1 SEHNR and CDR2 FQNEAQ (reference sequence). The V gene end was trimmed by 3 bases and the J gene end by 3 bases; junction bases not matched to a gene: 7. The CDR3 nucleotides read TGTGCCAGCAGCTTCTCTTCTAGCGGGGGCCACACCGGGGAGCTGTTTTTT. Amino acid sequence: CASSFSSSGGHTGELFF.

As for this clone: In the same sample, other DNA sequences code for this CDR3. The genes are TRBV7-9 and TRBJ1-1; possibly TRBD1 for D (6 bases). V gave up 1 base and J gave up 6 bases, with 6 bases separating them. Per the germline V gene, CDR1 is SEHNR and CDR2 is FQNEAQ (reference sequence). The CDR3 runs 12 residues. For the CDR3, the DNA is TGTGCCAGCAGCTTAGGGACAGCTGAAGCTTTCTTT. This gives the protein CASSLGTAEAFF.

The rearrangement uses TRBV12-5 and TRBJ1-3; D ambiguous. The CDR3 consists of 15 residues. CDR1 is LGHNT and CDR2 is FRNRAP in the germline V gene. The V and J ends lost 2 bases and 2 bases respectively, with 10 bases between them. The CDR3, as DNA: TGTGCTAGTGGTTTGACAGTTAAAGCTGGAAACACCATATATTTT. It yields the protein CASGLTVKAGNTIYF.

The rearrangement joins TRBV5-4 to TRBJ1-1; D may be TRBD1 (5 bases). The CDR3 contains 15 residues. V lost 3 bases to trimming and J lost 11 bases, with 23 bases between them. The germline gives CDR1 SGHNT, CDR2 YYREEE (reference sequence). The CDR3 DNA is TGTGCCAGCAGCTCCCACCCCGGGGCCGAAATTATGGCTTTCTTT. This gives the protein CASSSHPGAEIMAFF. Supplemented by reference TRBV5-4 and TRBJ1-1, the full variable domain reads ETGVTQSPTHLIKTRGQQVTLRCSSQSGHNTVSWYQQALGQGPQFIFQYYREEENGRGNFPPRFSGLQFPNYSSELNVNALELDDSALYLCASSSHPGAEIMAFFGQGTRLTVV.

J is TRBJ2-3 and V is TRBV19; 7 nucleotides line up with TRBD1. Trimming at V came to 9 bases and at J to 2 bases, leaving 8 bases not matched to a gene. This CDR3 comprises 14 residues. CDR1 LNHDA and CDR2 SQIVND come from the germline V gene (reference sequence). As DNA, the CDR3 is TGTGCCAGCGAACAGGGGACCGACACAGATACGCAGTATTTT. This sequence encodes CASEQGTDTDTQYF.

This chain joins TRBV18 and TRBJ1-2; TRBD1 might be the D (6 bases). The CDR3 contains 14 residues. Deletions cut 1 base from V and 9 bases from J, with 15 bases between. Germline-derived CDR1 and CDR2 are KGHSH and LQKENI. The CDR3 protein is CASSPQGGPGSYTF. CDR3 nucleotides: TGTGCCAGCTCACCACAGGGGGGGCCCGGGAGCTACACCTTC.

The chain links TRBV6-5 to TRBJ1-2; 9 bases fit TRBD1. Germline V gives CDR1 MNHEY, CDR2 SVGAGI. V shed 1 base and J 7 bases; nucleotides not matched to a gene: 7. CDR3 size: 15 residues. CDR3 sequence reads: CASSYLATGGAGYTF. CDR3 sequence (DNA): TGTGCCAGCAGTTACTTAGCTACAGGGGGCGCTGGCTACACCTTC.